This TCR beta chain was identified in a study of shared clonotypes between healthy human individuals. Using immunoSEQ multiplex PCR, the repertoire was profiled, and TCRdb retains in-frame clones only, with some absent. The sample comprises about 1 million clones, roughly 70% of which are singletons, and nearly 1.5% rests with the top ten. The germline V gene has CDR1 SGHRS and CDR2 YFSETQ. Trimming removed 6 bases at V and 0 bases at J, with 15 bases between. The CDR3 runs 15 residues. In its sample, this clone was seen once. This receptor was taken from a man younger than 30 in good health. The genes are TRBV5-1 and TRBJ1-1; unclear D gene. Sequencing input: memory CD4+ T cells sorted from blood. Subset reported: CD45RA-negative fraction. The DNA for the CDR3 is TGCGCCAGCATCCGGTCGGCCGACATGAACACTGAAGCTTTCTTT. Amino acids: CASIRSADMNTEAFF.